The 5 T cell receptor beta chains below come from one sample, sequenced in a study of T cell responses to AZD1222 COVID-19 vaccine (dated by TCRdb to about 2021). The time point label, read with the paper, signifies: baseline before first vaccination. The method behind the library was the immunoSEQ multiplex PCR assay. Sourced from immuneACCESS, this table was stored by TCRdb with only in-frame sequences that have V and J called. A share of the clones is absent; for the studies checked, an unresolved V gene accounts for under half, and the remainder has no known explanation. For this sample there are about 140,000 clones; roughly 92% appear just once. The top ten hold more than 4.5% of the sample. The sample in question was peripheral blood, obtained on day 0 of AZD1222 vaccination. The receptor source for this set is an adult in good health.

V usage is TRBV4-1 and J usage is TRBJ1-5; D is unclear. This CDR3 contains 13 residues. Germline V gives CDR1 MGHRA, CDR2 YSYEKL. Trimming removed 0 bases at V and 9 bases at J, with 9 bases between. In DNA form, the CDR3 reads TGCGCCAGCAGCCAAGATATGGAGGGGCCCCAGCATTTT. Translated: CASSQDMEGPQHF.

The chain carries TRBV11-2 and TRBJ2-1; D unresolved. The CDR3 has 13 amino acids. The V and J ends lost 4 bases and 5 bases respectively, with 9 bases between them. Germline V gene lookup returns CDR1 SGHAT and CDR2 FQNNGV. The CDR3 DNA follows: TGTGCCAGCAGCTGGTCCTTGAACAATGAGCAGTTCTTC. Its translation is CASSWSLNNEQFF. Using reference TRBV11-2 and TRBJ2-1 for the parts outside the CDR3, the full variable domain is EAGVAQSPRYKIIEKRQSVAFWCNPISGHATLYWYQQILGQGPKLLIQFQNNGVVDDSQLPKDRFSAERLKGVDSTLKIQPAKLEDSAVYLCASSWSLNNEQFFGPGTRLTVL.

This clone appeared once. The gene calls are TRBV14 and TRBJ1-1; possible D gene TRBD1, 6 bases. V gave up 4 bases and J gave up 1 base, with 19 bases separating them. CDR1 and CDR2 (germline): SGHDN, FVKESK. This CDR3 has 17 amino acids. CDR3 coding DNA: TGTGCCAGCAGCCTATTAGGAACCAGGGGCCGGAACACTGAAGCTTTCTTT. As protein: CASSLLGTRGRNTEAFF.

The genes are TRBV7-8 and TRBJ2-5; the match to TRBD2 covers 7 bases. With 7 bases clipped from V and 7 bases from J, the junction kept 15 bases outside the gene matches. This CDR3 contains 15 residues. CDR1 is SGHVS, CDR2 FQNEAQ, per germline. The CDR3, as DNA: TGTGCCAGCACGCTCCGGGACTACCCTTCGGGGACCCAGTACTTC. Protein product: CASTLRDYPSGTQYF.

The chain joins TRBV4-1 to TRBJ1-2; D possibly corresponds to TRBD1 (5 bases). V dropped 1 base and J dropped 4 bases, with 13 bases sitting between them. From germline, CDR1 is MGHRA and CDR2 YSYEKL. The CDR3 is 15 amino acids. The CDR3 sequence: CASSQGDSRGYGYTF. CDR3 DNA sequence: TGCGCCAGCAGCCAAGGTGACAGTAGAGGCTATGGCTACACCTTC.